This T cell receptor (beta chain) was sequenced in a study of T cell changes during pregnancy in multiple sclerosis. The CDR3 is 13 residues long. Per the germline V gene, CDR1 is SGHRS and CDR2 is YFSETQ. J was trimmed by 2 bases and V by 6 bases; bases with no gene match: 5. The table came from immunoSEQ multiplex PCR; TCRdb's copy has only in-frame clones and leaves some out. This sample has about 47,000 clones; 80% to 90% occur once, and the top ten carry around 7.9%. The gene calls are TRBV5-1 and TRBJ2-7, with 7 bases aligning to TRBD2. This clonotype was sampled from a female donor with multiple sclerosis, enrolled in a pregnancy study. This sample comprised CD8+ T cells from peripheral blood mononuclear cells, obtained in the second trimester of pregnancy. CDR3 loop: CASIGSGTYEQYF. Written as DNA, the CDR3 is TGCGCCAGCATCGGCAGCGGGACCTACGAGCAGTACTTC.